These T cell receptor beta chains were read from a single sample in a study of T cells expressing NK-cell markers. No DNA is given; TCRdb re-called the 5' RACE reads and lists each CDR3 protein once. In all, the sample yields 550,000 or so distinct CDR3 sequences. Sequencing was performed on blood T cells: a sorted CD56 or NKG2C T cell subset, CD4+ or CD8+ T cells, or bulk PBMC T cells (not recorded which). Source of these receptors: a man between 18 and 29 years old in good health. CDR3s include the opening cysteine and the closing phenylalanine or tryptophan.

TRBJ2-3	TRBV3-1	CASSRSSATDTQYF
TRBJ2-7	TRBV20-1	CSAYIAGKSSYEQYF
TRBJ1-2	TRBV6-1	CASTYREGYTF
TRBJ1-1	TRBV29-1	CSVHRGTGTEAFF
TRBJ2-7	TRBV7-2	CASSLGGSNAREQYF
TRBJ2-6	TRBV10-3	CATGSSGANVLTF
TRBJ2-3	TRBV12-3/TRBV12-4	CASSSRGDTQYF
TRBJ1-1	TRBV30	CAWSVPGPSTEAFF
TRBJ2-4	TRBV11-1	CASSLGFGGRNIQYF
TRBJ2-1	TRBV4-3	CASSQEFKGLAGSYNEQFF
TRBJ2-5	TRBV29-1	CSVVSAPETQYF
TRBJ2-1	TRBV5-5	CASSLSRPPNEQFF
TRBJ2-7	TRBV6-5	CASSYGIGGETPYF
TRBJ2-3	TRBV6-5	CASTDRGDTQYF
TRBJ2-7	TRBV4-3	CASSQSTRGVSYEQYF
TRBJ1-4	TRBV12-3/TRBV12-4	CASKQGGEKLFF
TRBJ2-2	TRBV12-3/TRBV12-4	CAISLAGERAGELFF
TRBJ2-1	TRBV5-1	CASSLEPAGTSAEQFF
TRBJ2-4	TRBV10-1	CAINRQAKNIQYF
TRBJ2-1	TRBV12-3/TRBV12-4	CASKISGRPDEQFF
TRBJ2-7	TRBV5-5	CASRLPGQHYEQYF
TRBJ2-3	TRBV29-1	CSVLSRGRRGTDTQYF
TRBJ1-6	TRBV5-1	CASSASSGTYNSPLHF
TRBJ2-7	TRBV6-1	CASKNSGGYEQYF
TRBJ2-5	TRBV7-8	CASSNKPGMRETQYF
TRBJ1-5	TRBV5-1	CASRRGQGQPQHF
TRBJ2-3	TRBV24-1	CATSATGLAGADTQYF
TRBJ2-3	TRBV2	CASSAGLAVTDTQYF
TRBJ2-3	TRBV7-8	CASSLGPAGERTDTQYF
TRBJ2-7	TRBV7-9	CASSLAGVPFYEQYF
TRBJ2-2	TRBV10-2	CASRRLAADGELFF
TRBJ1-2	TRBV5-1	CASRPTGTENGYTF
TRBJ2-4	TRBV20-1	CSARISGGVAKNIQYF
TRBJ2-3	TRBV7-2	CASMNPITQYF
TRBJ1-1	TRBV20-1	CSAMPKGLKNTEAFF
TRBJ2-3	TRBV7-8	CASSSSFGGTQYF
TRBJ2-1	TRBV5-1	CASSPLGGGRNNEQFF
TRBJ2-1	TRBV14	CASSQDDVAPNEQFF
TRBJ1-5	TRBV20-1	CSAARGISPNQPQHF
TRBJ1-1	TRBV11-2	CASSTTAGNTEAFF
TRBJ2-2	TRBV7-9	CASSLVAGEHGELFF
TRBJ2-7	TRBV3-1	CASSTGQGEYEQYF
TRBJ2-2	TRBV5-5	CASSLEGLEVDTGELFF
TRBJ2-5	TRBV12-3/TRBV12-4	CASKRGTDKETQYF
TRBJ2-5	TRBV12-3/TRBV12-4	CASSSASGGETQYF
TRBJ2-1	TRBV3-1	CASSRRSGYNEQFF
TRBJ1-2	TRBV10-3	CAISESGPLSYGYTF
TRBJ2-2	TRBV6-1	CASTHISGAGNTGELFF